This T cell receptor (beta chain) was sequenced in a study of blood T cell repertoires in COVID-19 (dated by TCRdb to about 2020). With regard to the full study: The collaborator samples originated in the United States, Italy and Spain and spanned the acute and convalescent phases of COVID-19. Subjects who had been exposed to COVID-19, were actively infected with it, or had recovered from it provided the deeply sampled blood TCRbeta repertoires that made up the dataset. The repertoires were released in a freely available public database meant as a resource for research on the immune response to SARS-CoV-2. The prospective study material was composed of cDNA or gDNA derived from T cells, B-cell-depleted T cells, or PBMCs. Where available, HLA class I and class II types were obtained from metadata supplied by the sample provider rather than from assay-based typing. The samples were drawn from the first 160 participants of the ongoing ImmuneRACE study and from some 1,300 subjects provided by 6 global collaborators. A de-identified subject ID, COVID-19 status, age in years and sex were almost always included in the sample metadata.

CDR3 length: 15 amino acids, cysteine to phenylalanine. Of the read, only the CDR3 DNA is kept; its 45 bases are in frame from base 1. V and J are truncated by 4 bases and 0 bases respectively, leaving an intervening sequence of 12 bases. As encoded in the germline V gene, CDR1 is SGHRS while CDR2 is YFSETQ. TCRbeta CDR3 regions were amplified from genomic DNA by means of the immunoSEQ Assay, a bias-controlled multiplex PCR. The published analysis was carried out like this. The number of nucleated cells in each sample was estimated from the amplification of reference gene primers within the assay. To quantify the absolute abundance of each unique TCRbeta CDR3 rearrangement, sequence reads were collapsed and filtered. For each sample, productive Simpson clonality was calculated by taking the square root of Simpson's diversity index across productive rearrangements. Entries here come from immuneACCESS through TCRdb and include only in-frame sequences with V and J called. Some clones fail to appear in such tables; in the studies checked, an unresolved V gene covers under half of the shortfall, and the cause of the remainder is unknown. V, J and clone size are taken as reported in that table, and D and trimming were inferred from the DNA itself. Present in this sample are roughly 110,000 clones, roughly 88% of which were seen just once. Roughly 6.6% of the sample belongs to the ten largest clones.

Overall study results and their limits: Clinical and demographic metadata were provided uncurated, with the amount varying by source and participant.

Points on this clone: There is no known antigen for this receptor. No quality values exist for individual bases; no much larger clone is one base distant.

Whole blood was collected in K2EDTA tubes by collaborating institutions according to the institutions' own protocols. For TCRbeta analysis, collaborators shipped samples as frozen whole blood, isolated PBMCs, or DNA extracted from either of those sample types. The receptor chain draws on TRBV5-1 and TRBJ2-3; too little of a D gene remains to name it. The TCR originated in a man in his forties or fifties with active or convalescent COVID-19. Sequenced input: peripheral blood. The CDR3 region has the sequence CASSLLTPSTDTQYF. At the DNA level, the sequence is TGCGCCAGCAGCCTTCTGACACCTAGCACAGATACGCAGTATTTT.